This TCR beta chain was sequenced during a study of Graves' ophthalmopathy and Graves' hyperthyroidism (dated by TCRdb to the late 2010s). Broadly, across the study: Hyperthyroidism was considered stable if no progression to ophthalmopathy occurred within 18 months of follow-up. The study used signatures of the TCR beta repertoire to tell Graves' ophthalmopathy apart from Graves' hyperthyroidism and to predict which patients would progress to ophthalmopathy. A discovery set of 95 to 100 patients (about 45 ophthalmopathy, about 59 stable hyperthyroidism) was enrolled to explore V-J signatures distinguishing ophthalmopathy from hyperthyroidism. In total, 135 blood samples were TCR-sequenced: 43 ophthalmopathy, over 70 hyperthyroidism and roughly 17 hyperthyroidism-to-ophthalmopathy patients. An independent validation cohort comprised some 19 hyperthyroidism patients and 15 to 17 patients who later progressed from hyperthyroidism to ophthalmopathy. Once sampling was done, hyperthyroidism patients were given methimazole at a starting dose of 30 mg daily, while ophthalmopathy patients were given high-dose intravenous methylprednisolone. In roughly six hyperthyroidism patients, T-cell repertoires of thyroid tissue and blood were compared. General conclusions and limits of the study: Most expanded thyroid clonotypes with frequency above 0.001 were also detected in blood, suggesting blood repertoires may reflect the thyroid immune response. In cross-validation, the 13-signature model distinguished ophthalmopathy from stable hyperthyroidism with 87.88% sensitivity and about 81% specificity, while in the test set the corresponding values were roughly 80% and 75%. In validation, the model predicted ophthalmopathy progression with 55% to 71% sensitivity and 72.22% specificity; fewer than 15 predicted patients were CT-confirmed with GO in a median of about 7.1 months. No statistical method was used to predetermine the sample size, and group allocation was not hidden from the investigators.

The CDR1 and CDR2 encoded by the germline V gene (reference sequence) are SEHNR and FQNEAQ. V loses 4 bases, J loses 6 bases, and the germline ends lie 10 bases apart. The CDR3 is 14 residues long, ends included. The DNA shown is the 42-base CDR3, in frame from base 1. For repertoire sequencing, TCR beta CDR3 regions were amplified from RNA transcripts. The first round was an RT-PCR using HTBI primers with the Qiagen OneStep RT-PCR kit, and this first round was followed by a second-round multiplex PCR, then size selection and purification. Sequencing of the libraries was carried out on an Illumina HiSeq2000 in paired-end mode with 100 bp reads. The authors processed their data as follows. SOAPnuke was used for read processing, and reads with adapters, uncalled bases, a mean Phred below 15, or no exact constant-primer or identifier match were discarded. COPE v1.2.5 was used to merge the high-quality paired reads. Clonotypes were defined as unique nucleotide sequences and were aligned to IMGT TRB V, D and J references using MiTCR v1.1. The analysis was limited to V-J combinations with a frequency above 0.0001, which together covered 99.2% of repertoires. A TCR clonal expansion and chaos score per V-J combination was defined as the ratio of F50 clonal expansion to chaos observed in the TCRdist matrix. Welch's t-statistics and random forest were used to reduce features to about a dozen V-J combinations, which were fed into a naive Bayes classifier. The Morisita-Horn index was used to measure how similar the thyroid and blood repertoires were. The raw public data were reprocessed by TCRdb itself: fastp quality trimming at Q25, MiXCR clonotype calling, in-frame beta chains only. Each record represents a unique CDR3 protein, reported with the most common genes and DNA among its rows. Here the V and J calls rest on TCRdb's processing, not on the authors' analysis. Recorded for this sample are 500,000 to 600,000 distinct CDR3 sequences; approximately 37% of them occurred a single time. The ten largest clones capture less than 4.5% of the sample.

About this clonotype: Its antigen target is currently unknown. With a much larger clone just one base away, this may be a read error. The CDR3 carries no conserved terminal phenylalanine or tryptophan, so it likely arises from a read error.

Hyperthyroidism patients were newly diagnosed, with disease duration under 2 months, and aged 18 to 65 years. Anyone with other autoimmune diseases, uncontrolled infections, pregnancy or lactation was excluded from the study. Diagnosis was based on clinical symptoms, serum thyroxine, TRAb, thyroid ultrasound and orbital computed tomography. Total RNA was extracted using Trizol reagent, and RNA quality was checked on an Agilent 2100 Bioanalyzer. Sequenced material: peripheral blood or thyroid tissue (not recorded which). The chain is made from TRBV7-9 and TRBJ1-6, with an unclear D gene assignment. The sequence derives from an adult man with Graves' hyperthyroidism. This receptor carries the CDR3 CASSYTELNSPLHS. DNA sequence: TGTGCCAGCAGCTATACAGAGCTTAATTCACCCCTCCACTCT.